This is a list of T cell receptor beta chains from one sample in a study of blood T cell repertoires in COVID-19. The data were produced by immunoSEQ multiplex PCR, yet TCRdb's version contains in-frame clones alone and is incomplete. The table shows 200,000 to 300,000 clones, with approximately 84% occurring only once. The sequencing sample was made of peripheral blood. The source is a middle-aged man with acute or convalescent COVID-19. The CDR3 runs from the conserved cysteine through the conserved F or W. Fields, in order: J gene, V gene, CDR3 length, clone size, D gene, CDR3 DNA, CDR3 protein. The D gene is left open where the match is weak. Some rows have no size entry. The others give once, few or many, or a class for an expanded clone.

J gene: TRBJ2-7; V gene: TRBV4-1; CDR3 length: 14; clone size: .; D gene: .; CDR3 DNA: TGCGCCAGCAGCCCGGGGTATGGATCCTACGAGCAGTACTTC; CDR3 protein: CASSPGYGSYEQYF
J gene: TRBJ2-2; V gene: TRBV2; CDR3 length: 15; clone size: few; D gene: .; CDR3 DNA: TGTGCCGTAAGGCGGAGAGGACAGAACACCGGGGAGCTGTTTTTT; CDR3 protein: CAVRRRGQNTGELFF
J gene: TRBJ2-7; V gene: TRBV10-3; CDR3 length: 13; clone size: once; D gene: .; CDR3 DNA: TGTGCCATCAGTGAGCGCTCTATTGACGAGCAGTACTTC; CDR3 protein: CAISERSIDEQYF
J gene: TRBJ2-1; V gene: TRBV19; CDR3 length: 14; clone size: .; D gene: .; CDR3 DNA: TGTGCCAGTACCCTGGGATGGGAGGACAATGAGCAGTTCTTC; CDR3 protein: CASTLGWEDNEQFF
J gene: TRBJ2-5; V gene: TRBV24-1; CDR3 length: 15; clone size: .; D gene: .; CDR3 DNA: TGTGCCACCAGTGATCCAACAGGGTCCCCGGAGACCCAGTACTTC; CDR3 protein: CATSDPTGSPETQYF
J gene: TRBJ2-1; V gene: TRBV11-3; CDR3 length: 16; clone size: .; D gene: TRBD1; CDR3 DNA: TGTGCCAGCAGCAAGGGAGGGACAGGGGGCTACAATGAGCAGTTCTTC; CDR3 protein: CASSKGGTGGYNEQFF
J gene: TRBJ1-5; V gene: TRBV28; CDR3 length: 12; clone size: .; D gene: .; CDR3 DNA: TGTGCCAGCAGAGCTGGTAATCAGCCCCAGCATTTT; CDR3 protein: CASRAGNQPQHF
J gene: TRBJ2-3; V gene: TRBV14; CDR3 length: 12; clone size: .; D gene: .; CDR3 DNA: TGTGCCATCATTTTAGCCATAGATACGCAGTATTTT; CDR3 protein: CAIILAIDTQYF
J gene: TRBJ1-5; V gene: TRBV15; CDR3 length: 15; clone size: .; D gene: .; CDR3 DNA: TGTGCCACCAGCCCCCTGGCAGGGGAAAATCAGCCCCAGCATTTT; CDR3 protein: CATSPLAGENQPQHF
J gene: TRBJ2-5; V gene: TRBV18; CDR3 length: 16; clone size: .; D gene: TRBD1; CDR3 DNA: TGTGCCAGCTCACCACAGGACAGGGGTAATACAGAGACCCAGTACTTC; CDR3 protein: CASSPQDRGNTETQYF
J gene: TRBJ2-1; V gene: TRBV7-3; CDR3 length: 15; clone size: .; D gene: TRBD2; CDR3 DNA: TGTGCCAGCAGCTATAGCGGGGGGCCCTACAATGAGCAGTTCTTC; CDR3 protein: CASSYSGGPYNEQFF
J gene: TRBJ1-2; V gene: TRBV9; CDR3 length: 17; clone size: .; D gene: TRBD1; CDR3 DNA: TGTGCCAGCAGCGCCCGGGGACCTAGGACAGGCGGGTTCGGCTACACCTTC; CDR3 protein: CASSARGPRTGGFGYTF
J gene: TRBJ1-4; V gene: TRBV6-1; CDR3 length: 15; clone size: .; D gene: .; CDR3 DNA: TGTGCCAGCAGCCGACTATTGGCAACTAATGAAAAACTGTTTTTT; CDR3 protein: CASSRLLATNEKLFF